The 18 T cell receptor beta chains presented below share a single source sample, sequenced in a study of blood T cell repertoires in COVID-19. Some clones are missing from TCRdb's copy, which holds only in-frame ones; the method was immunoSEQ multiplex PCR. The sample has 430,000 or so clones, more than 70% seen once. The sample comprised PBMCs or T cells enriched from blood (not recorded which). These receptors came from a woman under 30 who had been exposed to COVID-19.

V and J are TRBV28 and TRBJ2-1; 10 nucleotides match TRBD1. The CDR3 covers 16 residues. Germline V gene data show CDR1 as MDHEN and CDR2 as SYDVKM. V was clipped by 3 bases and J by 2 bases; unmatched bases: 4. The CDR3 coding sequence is TGTGCCAGCAGTTTGACAGGGGGCATTACCTACAATGAGCAGTTCTTC. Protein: CASSLTGGITYNEQFF.

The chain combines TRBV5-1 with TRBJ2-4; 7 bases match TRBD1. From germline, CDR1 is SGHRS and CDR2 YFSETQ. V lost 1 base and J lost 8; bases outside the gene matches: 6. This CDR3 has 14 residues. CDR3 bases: TGCGCCAGCAGCTTGACAGGGGCGGTGGACATTCAGTACTTC. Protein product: CASSLTGAVDIQYF. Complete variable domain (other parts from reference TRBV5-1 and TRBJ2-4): KAGVTQTPRYLIKTRGQQVTLSCSPISGHRSVSWYQQTPGQGLQFLFEYFSETQRNKGNFPGRFSGRQFSNSRSEMNVSTLELGDSALYLCASSLTGAVDIQYFGAGTRLSVL.

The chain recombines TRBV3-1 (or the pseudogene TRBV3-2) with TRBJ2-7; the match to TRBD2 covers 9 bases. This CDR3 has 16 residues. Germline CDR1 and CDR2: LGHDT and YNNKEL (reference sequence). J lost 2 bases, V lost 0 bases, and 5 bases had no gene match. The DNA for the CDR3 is TGTGCCAGCAGCCAAGATGTAGCGGGAGTGACCTACGAGCAGTACTTC. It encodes CASSQDVAGVTYEQYF.

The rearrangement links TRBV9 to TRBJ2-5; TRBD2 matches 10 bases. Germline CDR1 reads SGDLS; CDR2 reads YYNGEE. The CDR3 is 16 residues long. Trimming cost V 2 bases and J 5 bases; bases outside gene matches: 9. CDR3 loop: CASSVRLAGAQETQYF. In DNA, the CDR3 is TGTGCCAGCAGCGTCCGTCTAGCGGGAGCCCAGGAGACCCAGTACTTC.

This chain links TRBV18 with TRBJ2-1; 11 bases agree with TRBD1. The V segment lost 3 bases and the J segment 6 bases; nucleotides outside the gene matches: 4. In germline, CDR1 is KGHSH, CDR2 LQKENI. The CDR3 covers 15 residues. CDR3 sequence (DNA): TGTGCCAGCTCACCGGTGGGACAGGGGGTCAATGAGCAGTTCTTC. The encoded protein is CASSPVGQGVNEQFF. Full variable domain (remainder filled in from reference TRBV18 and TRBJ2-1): NAGVMQNPRHLVRRRGQEARLRCSPMKGHSHVYWYRQLPEEGLKFMVYLQKENIIDESGMPKERFSAEFPKEGPSILRIQQVVRGDSAAYFCASSPVGQGVNEQFFGPGTRLTVL.

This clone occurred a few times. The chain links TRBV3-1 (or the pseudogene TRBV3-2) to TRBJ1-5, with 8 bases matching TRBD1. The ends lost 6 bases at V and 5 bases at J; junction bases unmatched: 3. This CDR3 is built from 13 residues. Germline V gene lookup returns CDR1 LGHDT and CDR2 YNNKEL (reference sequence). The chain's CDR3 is CASSQTGDQPQHF. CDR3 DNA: TGTGCCAGCAGTCAGACAGGGGATCAGCCCCAGCATTTT.

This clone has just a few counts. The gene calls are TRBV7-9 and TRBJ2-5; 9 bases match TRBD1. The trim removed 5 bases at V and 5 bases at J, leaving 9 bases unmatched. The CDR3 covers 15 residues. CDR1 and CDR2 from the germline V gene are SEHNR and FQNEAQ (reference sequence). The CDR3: CASSRTGVSWETQYF. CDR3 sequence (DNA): TGTGCCAGCAGCCGGACAGGGGTGTCTTGGGAGACCCAGTACTTC.

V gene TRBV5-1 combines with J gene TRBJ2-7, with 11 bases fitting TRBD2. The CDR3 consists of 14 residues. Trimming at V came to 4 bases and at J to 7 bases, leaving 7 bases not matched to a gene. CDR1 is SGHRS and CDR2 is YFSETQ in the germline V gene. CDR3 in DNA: TGCGCCAGCAGCGATAGCGGGAGGGCCGGGGAGCAGTACTTC. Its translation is CASSDSGRAGEQYF.

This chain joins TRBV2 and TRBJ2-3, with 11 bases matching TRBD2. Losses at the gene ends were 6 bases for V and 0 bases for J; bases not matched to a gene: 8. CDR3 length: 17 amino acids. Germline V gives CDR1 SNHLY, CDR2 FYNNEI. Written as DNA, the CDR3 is TGTGCCAGCAGCCTAGCGGGGGGCCTTACTAGCACAGATACGCAGTATTTT. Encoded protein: CASSLAGGLTSTDTQYF.

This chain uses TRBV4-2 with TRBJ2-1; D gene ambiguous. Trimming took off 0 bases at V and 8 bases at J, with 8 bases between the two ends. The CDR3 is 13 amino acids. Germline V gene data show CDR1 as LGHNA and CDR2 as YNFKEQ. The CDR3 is CASSQDPSDEQFF. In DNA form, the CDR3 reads TGTGCCAGCAGCCAAGATCCCTCCGATGAGCAGTTCTTC.

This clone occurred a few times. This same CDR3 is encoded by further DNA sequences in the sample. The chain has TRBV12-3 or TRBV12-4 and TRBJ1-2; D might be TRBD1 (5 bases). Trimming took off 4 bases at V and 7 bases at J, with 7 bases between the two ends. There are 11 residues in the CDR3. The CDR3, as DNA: TGTGCCAGCAGTTCAGGGTTTGGCTACACCTTC. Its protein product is CASSSGFGYTF.

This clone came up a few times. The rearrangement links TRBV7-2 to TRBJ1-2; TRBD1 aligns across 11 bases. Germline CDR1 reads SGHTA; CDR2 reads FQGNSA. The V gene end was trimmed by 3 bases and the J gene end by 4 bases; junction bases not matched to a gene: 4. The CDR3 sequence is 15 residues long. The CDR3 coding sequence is TGTGCCAGCAGCTTCGCCGGGACAGGGGGCTATGGCTACACCTTC. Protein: CASSFAGTGGYGYTF.

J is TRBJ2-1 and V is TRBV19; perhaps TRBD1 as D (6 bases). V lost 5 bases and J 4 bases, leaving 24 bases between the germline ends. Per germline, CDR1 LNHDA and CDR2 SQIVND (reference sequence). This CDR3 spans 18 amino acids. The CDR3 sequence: CASSYKRIQGTSYNEQFF. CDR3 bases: TGTGCCAGTAGTTACAAACGGATACAGGGTACGTCGTACAATGAGCAGTTCTTC.

The CDR3 here is CASLKQGFLYTQYF. Written as DNA, the CDR3 is TGTGCCAGCCTAAAGCAGGGATTTTTATATACGCAGTATTTT. The gene calls are TRBV21-1 and TRBJ2-3; the table's D call of TRBD1 was not tested on the DNA. TRBV21-1 is labeled a pseudogene. This CDR3 comprises 14 residues.

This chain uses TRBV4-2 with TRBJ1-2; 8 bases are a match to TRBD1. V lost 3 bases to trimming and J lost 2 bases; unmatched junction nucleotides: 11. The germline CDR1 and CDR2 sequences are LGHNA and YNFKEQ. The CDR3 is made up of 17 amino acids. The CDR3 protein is CASSQTMDRVGNYGYTF. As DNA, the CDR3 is TGTGCCAGCAGCCAGACAATGGACAGGGTAGGAAACTATGGCTACACCTTC.

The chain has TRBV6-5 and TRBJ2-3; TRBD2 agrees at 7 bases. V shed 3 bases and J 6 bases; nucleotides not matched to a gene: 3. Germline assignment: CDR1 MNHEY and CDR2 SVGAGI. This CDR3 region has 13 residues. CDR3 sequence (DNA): TGTGCCAGCAGTTATCGCGGGAGCGATACGCAGTATTTT. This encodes CASSYRGSDTQYF.

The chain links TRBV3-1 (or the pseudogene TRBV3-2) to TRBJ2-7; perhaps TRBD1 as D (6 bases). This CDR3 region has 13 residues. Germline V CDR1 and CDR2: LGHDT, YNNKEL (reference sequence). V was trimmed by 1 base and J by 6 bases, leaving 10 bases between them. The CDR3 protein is CASSQGPGVEQYF. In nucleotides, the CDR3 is TGTGCCAGCAGCCAAGGACCAGGGGTCGAGCAGTACTTC.

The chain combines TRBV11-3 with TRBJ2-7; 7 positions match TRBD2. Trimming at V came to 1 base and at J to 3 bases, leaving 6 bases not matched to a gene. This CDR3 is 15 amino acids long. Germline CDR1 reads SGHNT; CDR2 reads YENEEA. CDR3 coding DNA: TGTGCCAGCAGCTTAGGGCCGGGGGGATACTACGAGCAGTACTTC. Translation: CASSLGPGGYYEQYF. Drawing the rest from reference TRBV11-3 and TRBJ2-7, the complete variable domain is EAGVVQSPRYKIIEKKQPVAFWCNPISGHNTLYWYLQNLGQGPELLIRYENEEAVDDSQLPKDRFSAERLKGVDSTLKIQPAELGDSAVYLCASSLGPGGYYEQYFGPGTRLTVT.